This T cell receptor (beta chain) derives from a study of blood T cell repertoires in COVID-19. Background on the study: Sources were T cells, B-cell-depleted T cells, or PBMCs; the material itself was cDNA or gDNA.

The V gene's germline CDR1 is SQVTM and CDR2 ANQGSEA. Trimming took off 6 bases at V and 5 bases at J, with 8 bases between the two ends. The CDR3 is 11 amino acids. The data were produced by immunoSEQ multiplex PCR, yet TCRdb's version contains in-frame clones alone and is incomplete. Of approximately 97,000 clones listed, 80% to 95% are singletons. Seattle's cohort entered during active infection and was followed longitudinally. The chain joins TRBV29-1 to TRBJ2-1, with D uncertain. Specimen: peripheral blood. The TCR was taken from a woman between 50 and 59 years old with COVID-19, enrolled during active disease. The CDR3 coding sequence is TGCAGCGTCCATAGTAACAATGAGCAGTTCTTC. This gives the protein CSVHSNNEQFF.